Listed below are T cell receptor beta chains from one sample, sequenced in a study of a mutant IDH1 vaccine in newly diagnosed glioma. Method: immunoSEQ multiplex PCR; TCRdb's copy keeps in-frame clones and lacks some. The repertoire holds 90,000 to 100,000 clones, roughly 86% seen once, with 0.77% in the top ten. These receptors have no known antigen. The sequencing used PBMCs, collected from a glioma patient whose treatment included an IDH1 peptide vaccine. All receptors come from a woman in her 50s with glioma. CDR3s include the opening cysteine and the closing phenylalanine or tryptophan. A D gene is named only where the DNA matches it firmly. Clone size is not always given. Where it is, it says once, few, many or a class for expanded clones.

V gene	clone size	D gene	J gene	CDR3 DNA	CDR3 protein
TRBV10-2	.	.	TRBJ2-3	TGCGCCAGCAGTGGTGGACTGTTCCACACAGATACGCAGTATTTT	CASSGGLFHTDTQYF
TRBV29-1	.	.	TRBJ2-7	TGCAGCGTTGAAGGGGCGCCCTACGAGCAGTACTTC	CSVEGAPYEQYF
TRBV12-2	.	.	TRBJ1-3	TGTGCAAGTCGCCCAGAACAGGGGGGAAGGTCTGGAAACACCATATATTTT	CASRPEQGGRSGNTIYF
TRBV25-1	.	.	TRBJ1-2	TGTGCCAGCAGTGAAGCCGGGACACCTGTCTATGGCTACACCTTC	CASSEAGTPVYGYTF
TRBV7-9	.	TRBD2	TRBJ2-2	TGTGCCAGCAGCTTTCTAGCGGGACTGGCCGGGGAGCTGTTTTTT	CASSFLAGLAGELFF
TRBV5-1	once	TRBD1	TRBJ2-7	TGCGCCAGCAGCTTGGGGGACAGACTCAGCTCCTACGAGCAGTACTTC	CASSLGDRLSSYEQYF
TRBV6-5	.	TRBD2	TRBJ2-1	TGTGCCAGCAGCCCCCCGGGACTAGCGGTCAATGAGCAGTTCTTC	CASSPPGLAVNEQFF
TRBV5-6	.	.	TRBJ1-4	TGTGCCAGCAGCTTAGGTCAGGGGAATACTAATGAAAAACTGTTTTTT	CASSLGQGNTNEKLFF
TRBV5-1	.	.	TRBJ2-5	TGCGCCAGCAGCTTGGCTCAGAAGGGGGAGACCCAGTACTTC	CASSLAQKGETQYF
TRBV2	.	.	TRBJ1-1	TGTGCCAGCAGTGGGGGGGAGGGAATAGGCGCTTTCTTT	CASSGGEGIGAFF
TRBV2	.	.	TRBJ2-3	TGTGCCAGCAGGCAAATTGTTGGGAGGACAGATACGCAGTATTTT	CASRQIVGRTDTQYF
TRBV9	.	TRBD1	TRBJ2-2	TGTGCCAGCAGCGCAATAGGACAGGGGGCTATCGGGGAGCTGTTTTTT	CASSAIGQGAIGELFF
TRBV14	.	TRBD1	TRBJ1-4	TGTGCCAGCAGCTTCAGGGGGCGCAATGAAAAACTGTTTTTT	CASSFRGRNEKLFF
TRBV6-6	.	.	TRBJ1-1	TGTGCCAGCAGTTACGGACCGAACACTGAAGCTTTCTTT	CASSYGPNTEAFF
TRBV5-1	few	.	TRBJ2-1	TGCGCCAGCAGCTTGGCTAGCGTATCCTACAATGAGCAGTTCTTC	CASSLASVSYNEQFF
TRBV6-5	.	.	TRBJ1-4	TGTGCCAGCAGTTACGTGTTCCAGCAAAGTGAAAAACTGTTTTTT	CASSYVFQQSEKLFF
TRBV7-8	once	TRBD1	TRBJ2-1	TGTGCCAGCACCCCGGGACAGGGACTTTACAATGAGCAGTTCTTC	CASTPGQGLYNEQFF
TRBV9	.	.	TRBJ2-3	TGTGCCAGCAGCGTAGGATCAGGACAAGATACGCAGTATTTT	CASSVGSGQDTQYF
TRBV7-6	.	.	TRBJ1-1	TGTGCCAGCAGCTTAAGGCAGGGTGGGTTGGCGAACACTGAAGCTTTCTTT	CASSLRQGGLANTEAFF
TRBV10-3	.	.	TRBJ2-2	TGTGCCATCGGCCTCAACACCGGGGAGCTGTTTTTT	CAIGLNTGELFF
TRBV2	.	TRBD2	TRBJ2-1	TGTGCCAGCAGTGAAGGACTAGCCCTCAGCGCGGGAAATGAGCAGTTCTTC	CASSEGLALSAGNEQFF
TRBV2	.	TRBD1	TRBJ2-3	TGTGCCAGCAGTGTCCACCGGGAACAGGGGTTCGGCACAGATACGCAGTATTTT	CASSVHREQGFGTDTQYF